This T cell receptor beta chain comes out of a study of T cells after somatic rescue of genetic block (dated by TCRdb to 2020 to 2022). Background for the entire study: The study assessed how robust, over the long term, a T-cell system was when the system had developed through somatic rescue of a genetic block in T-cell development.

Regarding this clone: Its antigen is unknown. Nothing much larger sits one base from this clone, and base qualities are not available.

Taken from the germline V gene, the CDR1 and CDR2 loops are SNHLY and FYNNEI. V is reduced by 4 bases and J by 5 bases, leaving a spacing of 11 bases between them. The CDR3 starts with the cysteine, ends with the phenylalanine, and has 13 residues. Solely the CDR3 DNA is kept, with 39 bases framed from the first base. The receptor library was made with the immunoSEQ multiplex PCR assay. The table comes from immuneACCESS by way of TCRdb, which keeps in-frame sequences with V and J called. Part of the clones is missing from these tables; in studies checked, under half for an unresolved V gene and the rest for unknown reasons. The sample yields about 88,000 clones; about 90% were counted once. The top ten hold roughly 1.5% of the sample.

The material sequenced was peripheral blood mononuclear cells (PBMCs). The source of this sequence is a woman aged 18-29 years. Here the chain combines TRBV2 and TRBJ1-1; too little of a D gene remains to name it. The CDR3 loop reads CASSGGPGTEAFF. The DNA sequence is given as TGTGCCAGCAGTGGGGGTCCGGGTACTGAAGCTTTCTTT.